These T cell receptor beta chains were read from a single sample in a study of cytomegalovirus exposure and HLA in healthy donors. TCRdb's copy holds only in-frame clones and misses some; the assay was immunoSEQ multiplex PCR. In the table there are approximately 110,000 clones, more than 65% of which are singletons. The sample taken for sequencing was PBMCs. These receptors all stem from a woman in her thirties or forties in good health and CMV-seropositive. The CDR3 runs from the conserved cysteine through the conserved F or W. A D gene is named only where the DNA matches it firmly. Size tells how often a clone was seen (once, few, many) or the class of an expanded clone, and some rows leave it out.

d_call j_call v_call clone_size cdr3_aa cdr3_nt
NA TRBJ1-1 TRBV9 once CASSVAGETEAFF TGTGCCAGCAGCGTAGCAGGGGAGACTGAAGCTTTCTTT
NA TRBJ2-2 TRBV18 NA CASSPIRVDTGELFF TGTGCCAGCTCACCAATCAGGGTCGACACCGGGGAGCTGTTTTTT
TRBD2 TRBJ2-3 TRBV30 NA CAWERESTDTQYF TGTGCCTGGGAGCGGGAGAGCACAGATACGCAGTATTTT
NA TRBJ2-3 TRBV5-1 NA CASSLDSPDTQYF TGCGCCAGCAGCTTGGATAGCCCAGATACGCAGTATTTT
NA TRBJ2-7 TRBV29-1 NA CSVVVGAEQYF TGCAGCGTTGTAGTGGGGGCGGAGCAGTACTTC
NA TRBJ2-7 TRBV2 NA CASSESSYEQYF TGTGCCAGCAGTGAGAGTAGCTACGAGCAGTACTTC
TRBD1 TRBJ2-3 TRBV7-2 NA CASSLAGTGGTDTQYF TGTGCCAGCAGCTTAGCGGGGACAGGGGGCACAGATACGCAGTATTTT
TRBD1 TRBJ2-7 TRBV5-6 NA CASSSGQGTYEQYF TGTGCCAGCAGCTCGGGACAGGGGACCTACGAGCAGTACTTC
NA TRBJ1-2 TRBV28 NA CASSPLGGSGGYTF TGTGCCAGCAGCCCGTTGGGGGGAAGTGGCGGCTACACCTTC
TRBD2 TRBJ2-2 TRBV6-1 NA CASNSLATGTGELFF TGTGCCAGCAACTCACTAGCGACGGGAACCGGGGAGCTGTTTTTT
TRBD2 TRBJ2-7 TRBV7-7 NA CASSPGLANEQYF TGTGCTAGCAGCCCAGGACTAGCAAACGAGCAGTACTTC
TRBD1 TRBJ1-1 TRBV15 NA CATSRGTGEAFF TGTGCCACCAGCAGAGGGACAGGAGAAGCTTTCTTT
TRBD2 TRBJ2-2 TRBV5-4 NA CASSQVGRTSGTGELFF TGTGCCAGCAGCCAAGTTGGAAGGACTAGCGGCACCGGGGAGCTGTTTTTT
NA TRBJ2-7 TRBV21-1 NA CASTSGDPYEQYF TGTGCCAGCACTTCGGGGGATCCCTACGAGCAGTACTTC
NA TRBJ1-2 TRBV10-3 few CAISEGGTYYGYTF TGTGCCATCAGTGAGGGCGGAACTTACTATGGCTACACCTTC
TRBD1 TRBJ2-7 TRBV27 NA CASSRDRGIYEQYF TGTGCCAGCAGTAGGGACAGGGGTATCTACGAGCAGTACTTC
TRBD2 TRBJ2-3 TRBV5-1 NA CASSPGTSFEKDTQYF TGCGCCAGCAGCCCCGGGACTAGCTTCGAAAAAGATACGCAGTATTTT
NA TRBJ2-3 TRBV11-2 NA CASSPRGFRTSTDTQYF TGTGCCAGCAGCCCTCGTGGTTTCCGAACTAGCACAGATACGCAGTATTTT
TRBD1 TRBJ1-3 TRBV11-2 NA CASTGVRGGNTIYF TGTGCCAGCACCGGTGTCAGGGGGGGAAACACCATATATTTT
NA TRBJ2-5 TRBV28 few CASSRQQVLGTQYF TGTGCCAGCAGCCGTCAACAGGTGCTGGGGACCCAGTACTTC
NA TRBJ2-1 TRBV30 NA CAWSVESSYNEQFF TGTGCCTGGAGTGTAGAGAGCTCCTACAATGAGCAGTTCTTC
TRBD2 TRBJ2-5 TRBV5-4 NA CASSLIGTSGRQETQYF TGTGCCAGCAGCTTGATCGGGACTAGTGGTCGGCAAGAGACCCAGTACTTC
TRBD1 TRBJ2-1 TRBV2 NA CASIWQGAGNEQFF TGTGCCAGCATATGGCAGGGGGCAGGCAATGAGCAGTTCTTC
NA TRBJ1-5 TRBV7-9 NA CASSLSTGYNQPQHF TGTGCCAGCAGCTTATCGACAGGTTATAATCAGCCCCAGCATTTT
NA TRBJ2-3 TRBV10-1 NA CASSDGGQLLTDTQYF TGCGCCAGCAGTGACGGCGGACAGTTACTCACAGATACGCAGTATTTT
NA TRBJ1-4 TRBV6-6 NA CASRSANEKLFF TGTGCCAGCAGATCAGCTAATGAAAAACTGTTTTTT
NA TRBJ1-1 TRBV6-1 NA CASSDSEKLNTEAFF TGTGCCAGCAGTGATAGTGAGAAACTGAACACTGAAGCTTTCTTT
NA TRBJ2-1 TRBV4-2 NA CASSPHQGERRNEQFF TGTGCCAGCAGCCCCCATCAGGGCGAAAGAAGGAATGAGCAGTTCTTC
NA TRBJ2-5 TRBV5-4 NA CATRQGSGFQETQYF TGTGCCACCCGCCAGGGTAGCGGATTTCAAGAGACCCAGTACTTC
NA TRBJ2-2 TRBV19 NA CASRPGVYTGELFF TGTGCCAGTAGACCGGGGGTTTACACCGGGGAGCTGTTTTTT
NA TRBJ1-5 TRBV16 NA CASSYQTVNSNQPQHF TGTGCCAGCAGCTATCAGACAGTCAATAGCAATCAGCCCCAGCATTTT
NA TRBJ2-5 TRBV5-4 NA CASRKGHNQETQYF TGTGCCAGCAGAAAAGGACACAACCAAGAGACCCAGTACTTC
NA TRBJ2-3 TRBV19 NA CASSTGDTQYF TGTGCCAGTAGTACAGGGGATACGCAGTATTTT
TRBD2 TRBJ2-7 TRBV6-1 NA CASKLLADHSYEQYF TGTGCCAGCAAACTACTAGCGGACCACTCCTACGAGCAGTACTTC
NA TRBJ1-4 TRBV27 NA CASGVRGKEKLFF TGTGCCAGCGGTGTAAGGGGGAAGGAAAAACTGTTTTTT
NA TRBJ1-5 TRBV9 NA CASTPRESDQPQHF TGTGCCAGCACCCCCCGGGAAAGCGATCAGCCCCAGCATTTT
NA TRBJ2-5 TRBV4-1 NA CASSQGDFTQETQYF TGCGCCAGCAGCCAAGGAGACTTCACGCAAGAGACCCAGTACTTC
NA TRBJ2-1 TRBV30 NA CAWSVRVAEPSYNEQFF TGTGCCTGGAGTGTAAGGGTAGCGGAGCCCTCCTACAATGAGCAGTTCTTC